Shown below are 14 T cell receptor beta chains from a single sample sequenced in a study of regulatory T cells in long-lasting Graves disease. Time point meaning: newly diagnosed GD, antithyroid drugs for less than 3 months. Extracted RNA from PBMCs served as the source of the TCR library. Libraries of TCR beta came from iRepertoire HTBI primers plus Arm-PCR of CDR3 regions. Using its own MiXCR run on the multiplex PCR reads, TCRdb lists one record per CDR3 protein. This table has about 400,000 distinct CDR3 sequences, around 15% appearing once. The sample was also reused in another study, on T cells in Graves' hyperthyroidism and ophthalmopathy.

The material sequenced was peripheral blood mononuclear cells (PBMCs), taken at new diagnosis, from a patient treated with antithyroid drugs. The receptors were sampled from a woman under 30 with Graves disease.

This clonotype was counted ten times or more. CDR3 sequence: CASSEWYEQYF. In nucleotides, the CDR3 is TGTGCCAGCAGTGAATGGTACGAGCAGTACTTC. The gene calls are TRBV2 and TRBJ2-7; unclear D gene. Trimming removed 2 bases at V and 4 bases at J, with 3 bases between. CDR1 is SNHLY and CDR2 is FYNNEI in the germline V gene. The CDR3 is 11 amino acids.

The table lists this clonotype with a few counts. This chain joins TRBV20-1 and TRBJ1-5; the D gene is possibly TRBD1 (6 bases). Germline CDR1 DFQATT, CDR2 SNEGSKA (reference sequence). The CDR3 is 14 amino acids. Trimming removed 2 bases at V and 7 bases at J, with 15 bases between. The CDR3 DNA is TGCAGTGCTAGAATAGGGGACAAGAGGCAGCCCCAGCATTTT. It codes for CSARIGDKRQPQHF.

This clonotype occurred a few times. The chain has TRBV20-1 and TRBJ1-5; D unclear. There are 12 residues in the CDR3. CDR1 is DFQATT, CDR2 SNEGSKA, per germline (reference sequence). Trimming left V 5 bases short and J 8 bases short, with 13 bases between. CDR3 sequence (DNA): TGCAGTGCTTCGACTGTGTTGGAGCCCCAGCATTTT. Its protein is CSASTVLEPQHF.

As for this clonotype: An end of the junction does not agree with germline; a read error may underlie this. The chain couples TRBV5-6 to TRBJ2-1; 9 bases are shared with TRBD2. CDR1 is SGHDT and CDR2 is YYEEEE in the germline V gene. The CDR3 is 12 amino acids. The CDR3 DNA reads as TGTGCCGGCAGCTTGGGGACTAGCCAGCAGTTCTTC. Protein sequence: CAGSLGTSQQFF.

The chain couples TRBV19 to TRBJ1-1, with no clear D. The CDR3 has 14 residues. Trimming removed 3 bases at V and 5 bases at J, with 13 bases between. CDR1 and CDR2 from the germline V gene are LNHDA and SQIVND (reference sequence). The CDR3 loop is CASSMGGGVTEAFF. CDR3 nucleotide sequence: TGTGCCAGTAGTATGGGCGGCGGGGTTACTGAAGCTTTCTTT.

The sample holds many counts of this clonotype. The chain joins TRBV20-1 to TRBJ2-5; 10 bases line up with TRBD1. Germline V gives CDR1 DFQATT, CDR2 SNEGSKA (reference sequence). The CDR3 has 14 residues. Trimming took 6 bases from V and 0 from J; bases not matched to a gene: 4. The CDR3 protein is CSASGTGDQETQYF. The CDR3 DNA reads as TGCAGTGCATCCGGGACAGGGGACCAAGAGACCCAGTACTTC.

In this sample, this clonotype turned up many times. The chain couples TRBV4-1 to TRBJ2-7, with 12 bases fitting TRBD1. CDR1 is MGHRA and CDR2 is YSYEKL in the germline V gene. The CDR3 contains 15 residues. J lost 5 bases, V lost 3 bases, and 5 bases had no gene match. The CDR3 reads CASSQLGTGGDEQYF. Here the CDR3 DNA reads TGCGCCAGCAGCCAGCTCGGGACAGGGGGCGACGAGCAGTACTTC.

The chain carries TRBV5-1 and TRBJ1-1, with D uncertain. The germline V gene has CDR1 SGHRS and CDR2 YFSETQ. This CDR3 contains 15 residues. V was clipped by 0 bases and J by 1 base, with 10 bases between them. Written as DNA, the CDR3 is TGCGCCAGCAGCTTGGAGGTGCTGAGGAACACTGAAGCTTTCTTT. This encodes CASSLEVLRNTEAFF. Complete variable domain (other parts from reference TRBV5-1 and TRBJ1-1): KAGVTQTPRYLIKTRGQQVTLSCSPISGHRSVSWYQQTPGQGLQFLFEYFSETQRNKGNFPGRFSGRQFSNSRSEMNVSTLELGDSALYLCASSLEVLRNTEAFFGQGTRLTVV.

A note on this clonotype: The junction departs from germline at one end; a sequencing error may be responsible. This chain links TRBV9 with TRBJ2-5, with TRBD2 as a possible D gene (7 bases). The germline V gene encodes CDR1 SGDLS and CDR2 YYNGEE. The CDR3 consists of 14 residues. This CDR3 reads CASNVRGAGETQYF. The CDR3 coding sequence is TGTGCCAGCAACGTACGGGGGGCCGGTGAGACCCAGTACTTC.

This clonotype was counted many times. A junction boundary mismatches the germline segment, possibly from a read error. The V and J genes are TRBV7-7 and TRBJ2-3; TRBD2 might be the D (5 bases). The CDR3 sequence is 14 residues long. The germline gives CDR1 SSHAT, CDR2 FNYEAQ (reference sequence). The CDR3 nucleotides read TGTGCTAGCAGCTTAGAACTAGATAGAGATACGCAGTATTTT. Amino acids: CASSLELDRDTQYF. The entire variable domain, with the rest obtained from reference TRBV7-7 and TRBJ2-3, is as follows: GAGVSQSPRYKVTKRGQDVTLRCDPISSHATLYWYQQALGQGPEFLTYFNYEAQPDKSGLPSDRFSAERPEGSISTLTIQRTEQRDSAMYRCASSLELDRDTQYFGPGTRLTVL.

About this clonotype: A far larger clone is one base from this, pointing to a likely read error. The rearrangement joins TRBV11-2 to TRBJ2-7, with D possibly being TRBD1 (5 bases). V lost 11 bases and J lost 2, with 13 bases in between. CDR3 size: 12 residues. Germline CDR1 and CDR2: SGHAT and FQNNGV. This CDR3 is CASVDRAYEQYF. The CDR3 DNA reads as TGTGCCTCAGTTGACAGAGCCTACGAGCAGTACTTC.

This clonotype was seen repeatedly, ten times or more. The genes are TRBV28 and TRBJ2-5; TRBD2 is a possible D gene (5 bases). Looked up from germline, CDR1 is MDHEN and CDR2 is SYDVKM. This CDR3 region has 16 residues. V was pared by 3 bases and J by 4 bases, with 18 bases between. The CDR3 nucleotides are TGTGCCAGCAGTTTTCTTCACGGCCAGGCGGGAGAGACCCAGTACTTC. Residues: CASSFLHGQAGETQYF.

The sample holds many counts of this clonotype. The V and J genes are TRBV2 and TRBJ2-7; 8 nucleotides align to TRBD2. The junction had 11 bases not matched to a gene; V was cut back by 7 bases and J by 6 bases. The CDR3 covers 14 residues. Germline-derived CDR1 and CDR2 are SNHLY and FYNNEI. The CDR3 here is CASKRTSLIIEQYF. The CDR3 bases are TGTGCCAGCAAGAGGACTAGCCTGATTATCGAGCAGTACTTC.

This clonotype was counted at least ten times. Germline is not matched at one junction end, which may reflect a read error. The chain's CDR3 is CASREDLPRDRFNEQFF. The CDR3 DNA follows: TGTGCCAGCAGGGAAGACCTCCCCCGGGACAGGTTTAATGAGCAGTTCTTC. The V call is TRBV2, the J call TRBJ2-1; TRBD1 matches 8 bases. The CDR3 is 17 amino acids. From germline, CDR1 is SNHLY and CDR2 FYNNEI.